These 31 T cell receptor beta chains were all obtained from the same sample, sequenced in a study of blood T cell repertoires in COVID-19. Using immunoSEQ multiplex PCR, the repertoire was profiled, and TCRdb retains in-frame clones only, with some absent. The sample shows approximately 120,000 clones, around 86% of them seen only once. The sequencing input was peripheral blood. The receptors derive from a woman aged 45-65 years who had recovered from COVID-19.

This clone was counted between two and nine times. This chain links TRBV7-9 with TRBJ2-3, with D perhaps matching TRBD1 (6 bases). This CDR3 comprises 15 residues. Germline loops: CDR1 SEHNR, CDR2 FQNEAQ (reference sequence). V was trimmed by 6 bases and J by 2 bases, leaving 15 bases between them. CDR3: CASSFARTVTDTQYF. DNA of the CDR3: TGTGCCAGCAGTTTTGCCAGGACAGTCACAGATACGCAGTATTTT.

The CDR3 spells CASRGQVWTEAFF. CDR3 bases: TGTGCCAGCAGGGGACAGGTTTGGACTGAAGCTTTCTTT. The rearrangement uses TRBV27 and TRBJ1-1, with TRBD1 matching 8 bases. Germline trimming cut 6 bases from V and 5 bases from J; bases unmatched to any gene: 5. Germline V gene data show CDR1 as MNHEY and CDR2 as SMNVEV (reference sequence). The CDR3 has 13 amino acids.

This clone was seen only once. V gene TRBV11-2 combines with J gene TRBJ1-2; D might be TRBD1 (5 bases). In germline, CDR1 is SGHAT, CDR2 FQNNGV. The CDR3 is made up of 14 amino acids. The V end was cut by 2 bases, the J end by 8 bases, with 15 bases between. The CDR3 bases are TGTGCCAGCAGCTTACTCGGGGGAGGAGGCGGCTACACCTTC. It yields the protein CASSLLGGGGGYTF.

The rearrangement links TRBV6-5 to TRBJ2-3; TRBD2 might be the D (5 bases). The germline CDR1 and CDR2 sequences are MNHEY and SVGAGI. With 7 bases removed from V and 7 bases from J, the gap between germline ends came to 15 bases. The CDR3 sequence is 13 residues long. The CDR3 DNA sequence: TGTGCCAGCACCCCTATGGCGGGTAATACGCAGTATTTT. This codes for CASTPMAGNTQYF.

V usage is TRBV7-3 and J usage is TRBJ2-7, with TRBD2 identical over 7 bases. CDR1 is SGHTA, CDR2 FQGTGA, per germline. V dropped 3 bases and J dropped 3; count of bases not matched to a gene: 5. The CDR3 has 14 residues. DNA for the CDR3: TGTGCCAGCAGCTTGTACTCTAGCGGCTACGAGCAGTACTTC. Its translation is CASSLYSSGYEQYF.

The chain combines TRBV11-2 with TRBJ2-6, with D perhaps matching TRBD1 (5 bases). Germline-derived CDR1 and CDR2 are SGHAT and FQNNGV. Trimming cost V 5 bases and J 2 bases, with 19 bases left between them. The CDR3 has 18 amino acids. CDR3 loop: CASSASRLQGPGANVLTF. DNA for the CDR3: TGTGCCAGCAGCGCCAGCAGACTCCAGGGTCCTGGGGCCAACGTCCTGACTTTC. Full variable domain (rest looked up from reference TRBV11-2 and TRBJ2-6): EAGVAQSPRYKIIEKRQSVAFWCNPISGHATLYWYQQILGQGPKLLIQFQNNGVVDDSQLPKDRFSAERLKGVDSTLKIQPAKLEDSAVYLCASSASRLQGPGANVLTFGAGSRLTVL.

This clone was observed a single time. The genes are TRBV6-5 and TRBJ1-2; tentative D call: TRBD1 (6 bases). The CDR3 contains 15 residues. V shed 4 bases and J shed 8 bases, with 20 bases lying between them. The germline V gene encodes CDR1 MNHEY and CDR2 SVGAGI. CDR3 residues: CASSLLDSGLRGYTF. The CDR3 nucleotides are TGTGCCAGCAGTTTATTGGACAGCGGCTTGAGGGGCTACACCTTC.

The CDR3 DNA is TGCGCCAGCAGCTCCGGACAGGCGATCTATGGCTACACCTTC. Translated, it gives CASSSGQAIYGYTF. The chain combines TRBV5-1 with TRBJ1-2; 7 bases map to TRBD1. This CDR3 contains 14 residues. Germline CDR1 reads SGHRS; CDR2 reads YFSETQ. After removal of 3 bases from V and 4 bases from J, the junction contained 6 bases not matched to a gene.

The CDR3 loop is CASSLLASGELFF. CDR3 sequence (DNA): TGTGCCAGCAGCCTGCTAGCGTCCGGGGAGCTGTTTTTT. The chain is built from TRBV7-3 and TRBJ2-2, with D perhaps TRBD2 (6 bases). The germline V gene encodes CDR1 SGHTA and CDR2 FQGTGA. CDR3 size: 13 residues. Trimming pared 5 bases from V and 6 bases from J, leaving 10 bases between.

The V and J genes are TRBV19 and TRBJ2-7; 7 positions agree with TRBD2. Germline CDR1 reads LNHDA; CDR2 reads SQIVND (reference sequence). The length of the CDR3 is 15 residues. Losses at the gene ends were 1 base for V and 4 bases for J; bases not matched to a gene: 7. The CDR3: CASSIVGGSGYEQYF. CDR3 DNA sequence: TGTGCCAGTAGTATAGTCGGCGGGAGTGGTTACGAGCAGTACTTC.

The gene calls are TRBV11-2 and TRBJ2-7; TRBD1 matches at 7 bases. Trimming took 5 bases from V and 2 from J; bases not matched to a gene: 6. The CDR3 sequence is 14 residues long. CDR1 and CDR2 from the germline V gene are SGHAT and FQNNGV. CDR3 protein: CASSAQGVTYEQYF. The CDR3 nucleotides are TGTGCCAGCAGCGCCCAGGGGGTAACCTACGAGCAGTACTTC. The full variable domain, rest sourced from reference TRBV11-2 and TRBJ2-7, is EAGVAQSPRYKIIEKRQSVAFWCNPISGHATLYWYQQILGQGPKLLIQFQNNGVVDDSQLPKDRFSAERLKGVDSTLKIQPAKLEDSAVYLCASSAQGVTYEQYFGPGTRLTVT.

This clone was observed once. The gene calls are TRBV6-2 or TRBV6-3 and TRBJ2-1; 10 bases match TRBD2. Germline CDR1 and CDR2: MNHEY and SVGEGT. V shed 0 bases, J shed 6 bases, and the junction held 5 bases outside the gene matches. The CDR3 loop spans 16 amino acids. CDR3 residues: CASSYSLAGDRNEQFF. The CDR3 DNA sequence: TGTGCCAGCAGTTACTCGCTAGCGGGAGATCGCAATGAGCAGTTCTTC.

The rearrangement uses TRBV4-2 and TRBJ1-2; 8 nucleotides line up with TRBD1. Germline loops: CDR1 LGHNA, CDR2 YNFKEQ. Trimming took 1 base from V and 10 from J; bases not matched to a gene: 8. The CDR3 contains 14 residues. This chain's CDR3 is CASSQGPGQAVYTF. The CDR3 DNA reads as TGTGCCAGCAGCCAAGGACCGGGACAGGCGGTCTACACCTTC.

The CDR3: CASRRVGTNEKLFF. CDR3 DNA: TGTGCCAGTCGCCGGGTCGGGACTAATGAAAAACTGTTTTTT. The chain uses TRBV19 and TRBJ1-4; no reliable D call. With 8 bases removed from V and 2 bases from J, the gap between germline ends came to 12 bases. The CDR3 spans 14 residues. Germline CDR1 is LNHDA and CDR2 is SQIVND (reference sequence).

J is TRBJ2-1 and V is TRBV20-1, with 10 bases that match TRBD2. After removal of 7 bases from V and 11 bases from J, the junction contained 5 bases not matched to a gene. Per the germline V gene, CDR1 is DFQATT and CDR2 is SNEGSKA (reference sequence). The CDR3 has 11 residues. For the CDR3, the DNA is TGCAGTGTCCCGACTAGCGGGCAGCAGTTCTTC. Translated, it gives CSVPTSGQQFF.

The chain employs TRBV27 and TRBJ1-2; D call uncertain. Germline V gene data show CDR1 as MNHEY and CDR2 as SMNVEV (reference sequence). The CDR3 sequence is 13 residues long. Trimming stripped 3 bases from V and 2 bases from J, with 7 bases between. The CDR3 nucleotides are TGTGCCAGCAGTTTCCGGGAAAACTATGGCTACACCTTC. Translated, it gives CASSFRENYGYTF.

The chain is built from TRBV7-3 and TRBJ2-7; perhaps TRBD1 as D (5 bases). Germline-derived CDR1 and CDR2 are SGHTA and FQGTGA. The V end was cut by 2 bases, the J end by 7 bases, with 15 bases between. The CDR3 consists of 14 residues. The CDR3 sequence is CASSLGSPGFEQYF. DNA of the CDR3: TGTGCCAGCAGCTTAGGGTCTCCAGGGTTTGAGCAGTACTTC.

The CDR3 loop is CASPWKGRRSDTQYF. CDR3 DNA sequence: TGTGCCAGTCCCTGGAAGGGGCGGCGATCAGATACGCAGTATTTT. This chain connects TRBV19 to TRBJ2-3; possible D gene TRBD1, 5 bases. The CDR3 spans 15 residues. V dropped 8 bases and J dropped 4 bases, with 19 bases sitting between them. Looked up from germline, CDR1 is LNHDA and CDR2 is SQIVND (reference sequence).

The V and J genes are TRBV5-1 and TRBJ2-7, with 10 nucleotides matching TRBD2. CDR1 is SGHRS, CDR2 YFSETQ, per germline. The ends lost 2 bases at V and 4 bases at J; junction bases unmatched: 3. This CDR3 is 14 amino acids long. CDR3 amino acids: CASSFTSGVYEQYF. DNA for the CDR3: TGCGCCAGCAGCTTTACTAGCGGGGTATACGAGCAGTACTTC.

In this sample, this clone turned up a few times. This chain connects TRBV29-1 to TRBJ1-2; TRBD1 agrees at 8 bases. Germline CDR1 reads SQVTM; CDR2 reads ANQGSEA. The CDR3 is made up of 14 amino acids. The V and J ends lost 3 bases and 2 bases, in that order; junction bases with no gene match: 5. As DNA, the CDR3 is TGCAGCGTTGACCGAGACAGGGGAAACTATGGCTACACCTTC. Amino acids: CSVDRDRGNYGYTF.

V usage is TRBV2 and J usage is TRBJ1-6; no clear D gene. Trimming removed 10 bases at V and 8 bases at J, with 15 bases between. The CDR3 covers 13 residues. Germline CDR1 reads SNHLY; CDR2 reads FYNNEI. The CDR3 region is CATRPVRDSPLHF. For the CDR3, the DNA is TGTGCCACCAGACCCGTACGGGATTCACCCCTCCACTTT.

This chain uses TRBV30 with TRBJ1-1; the D gene is possibly TRBD1 (6 bases). V was trimmed by 2 bases and J by 5 bases, leaving 12 bases between them. The CDR3 sequence is 13 residues long. Germline CDR1 and CDR2: GTSNPN and SVGIG (reference sequence). The CDR3, as DNA: TGTGCCTGGAGTTTTGGGGGCAGGACTGAAGCTTTCTTT. This encodes CAWSFGGRTEAFF. The variable domain in full, with the rest retrieved from reference TRBV30 and TRBJ1-1, is SQTIHQWPATLVQPVGSPLSLECTVEGTSNPNLYWYRQAAGRGLQLLFYSVGIGQISSEVPQNLSASRPQDRQFILSSKKLLLSDSGFYLCAWSFGGRTEAFFGQGTRLTVV.

This clone was seen once. The rearrangement joins TRBV4-1 to TRBJ1-4, with D perhaps matching TRBD1 (5 bases). The CDR3 is 15 residues long. V shed 3 bases and J shed 6 bases, with 14 bases lying between them. Germline V CDR1 and CDR2: MGHRA, YSYEKL. The CDR3 loop reads CASSHPWRGDEKLFF. The CDR3 nucleotides read TGCGCCAGCAGCCACCCCTGGAGGGGTGATGAAAAACTGTTTTTT.

CDR3 DNA: TGTGCCAGCAGGAGAACAGGGTACGAGCAGTACTTC. Protein: CASRRTGYEQYF. The chain recombines TRBV2 with TRBJ2-7; TRBD1 is a possible D gene (6 bases). Germline values: CDR1 SNHLY, CDR2 FYNNEI. Trimming removed 6 bases from V and 4 bases from J, with 10 bases in between. This CDR3 has 12 amino acids.

This sequence joins TRBV5-4 and TRBJ2-1; possibly TRBD2 for D (6 bases). V was pared by 1 base and J by 4 bases, with 9 bases between. This CDR3 comprises 14 residues. From germline, CDR1 is SGHNT and CDR2 YYREEE (reference sequence). CDR3 sequence: CASSLYGTYNEQFF. CDR3 in DNA: TGTGCCAGCAGCTTGTACGGGACTTACAATGAGCAGTTCTTC.

This clone was seen a few times. The V gene is TRBV6-5, the J gene TRBJ1-1; D perhaps matches TRBD1 (6 bases). This CDR3 spans 13 amino acids. In germline, CDR1 is MNHEY, CDR2 SVGAGI. The V end lost 7 bases, the J end lost 1 base, and 10 bases lay between the germline ends. The CDR3 sequence is CASTGQPNTEAFF. CDR3 sequence (DNA): TGTGCCAGCACCGGACAGCCGAACACTGAAGCTTTCTTT.

This chain uses TRBV5-1 with TRBJ2-3; 9 bases match TRBD2. Trimming at V came to 2 bases and at J to 2 bases, leaving 6 bases not matched to a gene. The CDR3 has 16 amino acids. Germline CDR1 SGHRS, CDR2 YFSETQ. CDR3 nucleotide sequence: TGCGCCAGCAGCTTCCCTAGCGGGGTCGACACAGATACGCAGTATTTT. It is translated as CASSFPSGVDTDTQYF.

V usage is TRBV5-1 and J usage is TRBJ2-1; TRBD1 matches at 8 bases. The CDR3 sequence is 17 residues long. After removal of 0 bases from V and 6 bases from J, the junction contained 11 bases not matched to a gene. Looked up from germline, CDR1 is SGHRS and CDR2 is YFSETQ. The CDR3 sequence: CASSLATSGQVINEQFF. The CDR3 nucleotides are TGCGCCAGCAGCTTGGCGACCTCGGGACAGGTCATCAATGAGCAGTTCTTC.

The V call is TRBV5-1, the J call TRBJ1-4, with D unclear. CDR3 length equals 14 residues. V gave up 5 bases and J gave up 2 bases, with 10 bases separating them. Germline-derived CDR1 and CDR2 are SGHRS and YFSETQ. The CDR3 here is CASRAGGTNEKLFF. DNA for the CDR3: TGCGCCAGCAGGGCCGGAGGGACTAATGAAAAACTGTTTTTT. The variable domain in full, with the rest retrieved from reference TRBV5-1 and TRBJ1-4, is KAGVTQTPRYLIKTRGQQVTLSCSPISGHRSVSWYQQTPGQGLQFLFEYFSETQRNKGNFPGRFSGRQFSNSRSEMNVSTLELGDSALYLCASRAGGTNEKLFFGSGTQLSVL.

The chain combines TRBV2 with TRBJ2-5; possible D gene TRBD1, 6 bases. The V end lost 5 bases, the J end lost 5 bases, and 15 bases lay between the germline ends. The CDR3 spans 14 residues. Germline CDR1 SNHLY, CDR2 FYNNEI. CDR3 coding DNA: TGTGCCAGCAGTTTAAACAGGGTGGGTGAGACCCAGTACTTC. It encodes CASSLNRVGETQYF.

The chain uses TRBV27 and TRBJ2-2, with 9 bases lining up with TRBD2. The germline V gene encodes CDR1 MNHEY and CDR2 SMNVEV (reference sequence). The CDR3 has 18 residues. Trimming removed 2 bases from V and 2 bases from J; junction bases left unmatched: 9. The CDR3 DNA sequence: TGTGCCAGCAGTTTACGATCCCGGCGGGAGGGAAACACCGGGGAGCTGTTTTTT. It is translated as CASSLRSRREGNTGELFF.